This T cell receptor beta chain is from a study of T cell responses to AZD1222 COVID-19 vaccine. Whole-study findings and limits: Among those given AZD1222, only five to seven were seropositive at baseline. Spike-specific TCR depth and breadth grew after two AZD1222 doses. Researchers report vaccine-associated CD4 TCRs spanning spike, with dominance at 160-218 and 743-854.

Generated by immunoSEQ multiplex PCR, the TCRdb table keeps only in-frame clones and is missing some. The sample includes roughly 150,000 clones, roughly nine tenths seen only once; the top ten take approximately 2%. As regards this clone: Its antigen is as yet unknown.

In germline, CDR1 is MNHEY, CDR2 SVGAGI. CDR3 size: 13 residues. Trimming cost V 8 bases and J 2 bases, with 10 bases left between them. This chain uses TRBV6-5 with TRBJ1-5, with D tentatively TRBD1 (5 bases). The sample consisted of peripheral blood, taken on day 0 of AZD1222 vaccination. This TCR derives from an adult in good health. The CDR3 sequence is CASLDSGNQPQHF. The CDR3 DNA reads TGTGCCAGCCTCGACAGTGGCAATCAGCCCCAGCATTTT.